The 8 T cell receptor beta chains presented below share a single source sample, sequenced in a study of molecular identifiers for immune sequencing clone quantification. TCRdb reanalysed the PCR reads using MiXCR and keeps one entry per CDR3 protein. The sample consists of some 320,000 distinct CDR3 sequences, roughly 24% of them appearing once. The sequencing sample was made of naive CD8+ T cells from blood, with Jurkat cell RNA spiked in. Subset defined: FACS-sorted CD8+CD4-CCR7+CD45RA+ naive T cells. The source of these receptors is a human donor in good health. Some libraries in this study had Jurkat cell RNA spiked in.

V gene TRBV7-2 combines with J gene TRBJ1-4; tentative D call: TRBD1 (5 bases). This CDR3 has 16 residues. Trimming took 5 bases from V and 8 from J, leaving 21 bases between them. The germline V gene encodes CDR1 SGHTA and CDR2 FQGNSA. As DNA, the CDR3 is TGTGCCAGCAGCCCAGCGCTTGGGCTGGGGCAGGAAAAACTGTTTTTT. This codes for CASSPALGLGQEKLFF.

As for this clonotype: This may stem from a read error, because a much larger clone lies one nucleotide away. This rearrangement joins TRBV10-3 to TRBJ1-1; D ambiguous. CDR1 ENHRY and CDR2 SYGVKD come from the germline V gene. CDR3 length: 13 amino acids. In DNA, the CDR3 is TGTGCCATCACCGATGAGATGGGCACTGATGCTTTCTTT. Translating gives CAITDEMGTDAFF.

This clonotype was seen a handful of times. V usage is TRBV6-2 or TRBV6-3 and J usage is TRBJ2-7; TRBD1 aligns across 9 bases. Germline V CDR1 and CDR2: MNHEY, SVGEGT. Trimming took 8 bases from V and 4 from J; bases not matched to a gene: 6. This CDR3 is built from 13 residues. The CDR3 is CASGSGTGYEQYF. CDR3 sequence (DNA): TGTGCCAGCGGATCCGGGACAGGGTACGAGCAGTACTTC.

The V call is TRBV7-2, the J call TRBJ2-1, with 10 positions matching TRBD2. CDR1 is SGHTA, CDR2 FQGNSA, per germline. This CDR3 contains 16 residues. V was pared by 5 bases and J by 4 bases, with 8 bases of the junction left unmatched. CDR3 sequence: CASSEMTSGLYNEQFF. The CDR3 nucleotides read TGTGCCAGCAGCGAAATGACTAGCGGGCTTTACAATGAGCAGTTCTTC.

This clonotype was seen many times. This CDR3 is CASSQDPPGENSNQPQHF. CDR3 nucleotide sequence: TGCGCCAGCAGCCAAGATCCACCGGGAGAGAATAGCAATCAGCCCCAGCATTTT. The V gene is TRBV4-3, the J gene TRBJ1-5; no firm D call. The CDR3 has 18 amino acids. Germline CDR1 is LGHNA and CDR2 is YSLEER. Trimming left V 0 bases short and J 0 bases short, with 15 bases between.

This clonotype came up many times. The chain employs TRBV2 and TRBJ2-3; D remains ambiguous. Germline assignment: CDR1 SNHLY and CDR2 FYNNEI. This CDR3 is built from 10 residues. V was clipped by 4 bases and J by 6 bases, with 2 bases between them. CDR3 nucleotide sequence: TGTGCCAGCAGTGTTGATACGCAGTATTTT. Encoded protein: CASSVDTQYF.

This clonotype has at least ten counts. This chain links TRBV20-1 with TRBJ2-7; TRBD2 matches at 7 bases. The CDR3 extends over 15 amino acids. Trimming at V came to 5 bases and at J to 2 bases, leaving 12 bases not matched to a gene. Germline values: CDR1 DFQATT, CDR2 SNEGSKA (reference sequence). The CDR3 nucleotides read TGCAGTGCTGTCTGGCCTAGCGGACTGGCCTACGAGCAGTACTTC. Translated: CSAVWPSGLAYEQYF.

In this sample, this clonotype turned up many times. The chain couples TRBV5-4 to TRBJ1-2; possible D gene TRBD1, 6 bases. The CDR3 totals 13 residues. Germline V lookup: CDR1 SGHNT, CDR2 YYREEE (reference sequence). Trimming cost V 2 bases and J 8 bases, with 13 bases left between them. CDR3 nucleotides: TGTGCCAGCAGCTTCCAGGGGAGCGGGGGCTACACCTTC. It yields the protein CASSFQGSGGYTF. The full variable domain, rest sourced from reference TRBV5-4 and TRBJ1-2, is ETGVTQSPTHLIKTRGQQVTLRCSSQSGHNTVSWYQQALGQGPQFIFQYYREEENGRGNFPPRFSGLQFPNYSSELNVNALELDDSALYLCASSFQGSGGYTFGSGTRLTVV.